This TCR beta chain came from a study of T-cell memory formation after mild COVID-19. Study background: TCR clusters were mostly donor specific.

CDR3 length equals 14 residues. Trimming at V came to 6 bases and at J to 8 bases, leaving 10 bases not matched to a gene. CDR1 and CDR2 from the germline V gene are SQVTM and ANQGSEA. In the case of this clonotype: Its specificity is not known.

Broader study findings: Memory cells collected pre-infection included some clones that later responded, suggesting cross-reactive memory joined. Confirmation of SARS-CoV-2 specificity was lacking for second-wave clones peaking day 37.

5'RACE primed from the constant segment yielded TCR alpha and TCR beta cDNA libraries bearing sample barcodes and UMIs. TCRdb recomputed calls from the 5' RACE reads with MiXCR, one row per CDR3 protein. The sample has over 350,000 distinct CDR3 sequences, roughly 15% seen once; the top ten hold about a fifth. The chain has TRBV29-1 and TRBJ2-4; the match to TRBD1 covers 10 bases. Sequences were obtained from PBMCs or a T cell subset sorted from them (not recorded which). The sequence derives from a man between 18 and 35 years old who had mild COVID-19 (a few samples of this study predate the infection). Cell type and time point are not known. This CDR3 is CSVARQGAGDIQYF. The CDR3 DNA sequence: TGCAGCGTAGCAAGACAGGGGGCGGGAGACATTCAGTACTTC. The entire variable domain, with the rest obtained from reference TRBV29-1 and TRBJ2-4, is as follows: SAVISQKPSRDICQRGTSLTIQCQVDSQVTMMFWYRQQPGQSLTLIATANQGSEATYESGFVIDKFPISRPNLTFSTLTVSNMSPEDSSIYLCSVARQGAGDIQYFGAGTRLSVL.